Shown below are 32 T cell receptor beta chains from a single sample sequenced in a study of blood T cell repertoires in COVID-19. Repertoires were generated with immunoSEQ multiplex PCR, while TCRdb's copy carries only in-frame clones and drops some. The sample lists 100,000 or so clones, about 89% occurring once. The sample comprised peripheral blood. The source is a man in his forties or fifties with acute or convalescent COVID-19.

The CDR3 loop reads CASSINRDVHGYTF. The CDR3 DNA reads TGTGCCAGCAGTATAAACAGGGATGTGCACGGCTACACCTTC. V and J are TRBV28 and TRBJ1-2, with D possibly matching TRBD1 (6 bases). The V gene lost 5 bases and the J gene lost 8 bases, with 18 bases spanning the gap. The CDR3 runs to 14 residues. Germline V lookup: CDR1 MDHEN, CDR2 SYDVKM.

This chain joins TRBV6-4 and TRBJ2-1, with D perhaps matching TRBD2 (6 bases). There are 16 residues in the CDR3. The ends were cut back, 3 bases at V and 5 bases at J, with 17 bases in the middle. Germline lookup yields CDR1 MRHNA and CDR2 SNTAGT. CDR3 in amino acids: CASSEEHNRGNNEQFF. As DNA, the CDR3 is TGTGCCAGCAGTGAAGAACATAACCGGGGGAACAATGAGCAGTTCTTC.

Note on this clone: This sample includes further DNA sequences coding for the same CDR3. The V and J genes are TRBV12-3 or TRBV12-4 and TRBJ1-1; a possible D gene is TRBD1 (5 bases). This CDR3 contains 13 residues. V dropped 5 bases and J dropped 3 bases, with 10 bases sitting between them. The CDR3 nucleotides read TGTGCCAGCAGTCGACAGATTTACACTGAAGCTTTCTTT. Residues: CASSRQIYTEAFF.

The V and J genes are TRBV6-2 or TRBV6-3 and TRBJ1-2; TRBD1 is a possible D gene (5 bases). Trimming stripped 5 bases from V and 10 bases from J, with 11 bases between. The CDR3 consists of 11 residues. The V gene's germline CDR1 is MNHEY and CDR2 SVGEGT. The CDR3 loop reads CASSRGTIYTF. The CDR3 DNA reads as TGTGCCAGCAGTCGGGGGACTATCTACACCTTC.

V gene TRBV5-1 combines with J gene TRBJ1-4, with TRBD1 matching over 9 bases. CDR3 size: 16 residues. Germline-derived CDR1 and CDR2 are SGHRS and YFSETQ. After removal of 3 bases from V and 2 bases from J, the junction contained 5 bases not matched to a gene. The chain's CDR3 is CASSYGQGITNEKLFF. In DNA, the CDR3 is TGCGCCAGCAGCTATGGACAGGGGATCACTAATGAAAAACTGTTTTTT.

This chain joins TRBV5-1 and TRBJ2-2; 10 bases are shared with TRBD1. The germline gives CDR1 SGHRS, CDR2 YFSETQ. The CDR3 has 15 amino acids. V shed 3 bases and J 3 bases; nucleotides not matched to a gene: 2. This CDR3 reads CASSSGQGYTGELFF. For the CDR3, the DNA is TGCGCCAGCAGCTCGGGACAGGGGTACACCGGGGAGCTGTTTTTT. Full variable domain (rest looked up from reference TRBV5-1 and TRBJ2-2): KAGVTQTPRYLIKTRGQQVTLSCSPISGHRSVSWYQQTPGQGLQFLFEYFSETQRNKGNFPGRFSGRQFSNSRSEMNVSTLELGDSALYLCASSSGQGYTGELFFGEGSRLTVL.

This clone was found once. The chain joins TRBV7-8 to TRBJ2-1, with 9 nucleotides matching TRBD1. This CDR3 region has 16 residues. V shed 4 bases, J shed 3 bases, and the junction held 7 bases outside the gene matches. In germline, CDR1 is SGHVS, CDR2 FQNEAQ. This CDR3 reads CASSSPGTGFYNEQFF. CDR3 DNA sequence: TGTGCCAGCAGCTCCCCCGGGACAGGGTTCTACAATGAGCAGTTCTTC.

The chain carries TRBV2 and TRBJ1-3; D unresolved. Germline CDR1 SNHLY, CDR2 FYNNEI. The CDR3 is 15 amino acids. Trimming removed 7 bases at V and 0 bases at J, with 13 bases between. For the CDR3, the DNA is TGTGCCAGCAAATCCGGGGTTCACTCTGGAAACACCATATATTTT. This encodes CASKSGVHSGNTIYF.

The chain links TRBV11-3 to TRBJ2-2, with a possible D match to TRBD1 (6 bases). Germline values: CDR1 SGHNT, CDR2 YENEEA. V shed 3 bases and J shed 2 bases, with 16 bases lying between them. The CDR3 consists of 17 residues. The CDR3 DNA is TGTGCCAGCAGCTTTCGCCGGGACACCCAAAACACCGGGGAGCTGTTTTTT. Translated, it gives CASSFRRDTQNTGELFF.

The V gene is TRBV6-2 or TRBV6-3, the J gene TRBJ1-6; 7 positions match TRBD1. The CDR3 sequence is 18 residues long. After removal of 2 bases from V and 0 bases from J, the junction contained 7 bases not matched to a gene. In germline, CDR1 is MNHEY, CDR2 SVGEGT. This chain's CDR3 is CASSYAGQRSSYNSPLHF. CDR3 sequence (DNA): TGTGCCAGCAGTTACGCGGGACAGCGGAGCTCCTATAATTCACCCCTCCACTTT.

The chain is built from TRBV29-1 and TRBJ1-1, with a possible D match to TRBD1 (5 bases). CDR1 and CDR2 from the germline V gene are SQVTM and ANQGSEA. This CDR3 has 12 residues. The V and J ends lost 3 bases and 4 bases respectively, with 9 bases between them. CDR3 protein: CSVEGGGTEAFF. The CDR3 bases are TGCAGCGTTGAGGGGGGAGGCACTGAAGCTTTCTTT.

The chain recombines TRBV6-2 or TRBV6-3 with TRBJ1-5; a weak D match, TRBD1 (5 bases). CDR3 length: 13 residues. The germline V gene encodes CDR1 MNHEY and CDR2 SVGEGT. Trimming left V 5 bases short and J 9 bases short, with 14 bases between. The CDR3 here is CASSPRVFGPQHF. CDR3 DNA: TGTGCCAGCAGTCCCAGGGTATTTGGGCCCCAGCATTTT.

This clone was counted between two and nine times. V and J are TRBV4-1 and TRBJ2-7, with TRBD2 identical over 7 bases. Germline values: CDR1 MGHRA, CDR2 YSYEKL. The V and J ends lost 2 bases and 1 base, in that order; junction bases with no gene match: 5. This CDR3 is built from 15 residues. CDR3 DNA sequence: TGCGCCAGCAGCCAACTAGCGGCTGTATCCTACGAGCAGTACTTC. Encoded protein: CASSQLAAVSYEQYF.

This sequence joins TRBV5-1 and TRBJ1-2; TRBD1 might be the D (6 bases). The CDR3 totals 13 residues. Germline V CDR1 and CDR2: SGHRS, YFSETQ. Trimming took 4 bases from V and 2 from J, leaving 9 bases between them. The CDR3 DNA reads TGCGCCAGCAGCCCGGACAGAAACTATGGCTACACCTTC. Translating it yields CASSPDRNYGYTF.

The gene calls are TRBV29-1 and TRBJ2-1; a possible D gene is TRBD2 (7 bases). Germline values: CDR1 SQVTM, CDR2 ANQGSEA. The V end was cut by 6 bases, the J end by 8 bases, with 14 bases between. The CDR3 contains 12 residues. The CDR3 region has the DNA TGCAGCGTCTACCGGGGGGCGCATGAGCAGTTCTTC. This encodes CSVYRGAHEQFF.

This rearrangement joins TRBV5-6 to TRBJ1-5; D not certain. The V end lost 2 bases, the J end lost 6 bases, and 15 bases lay between the germline ends. The V gene's germline CDR1 is SGHDT and CDR2 YYEEEE. The CDR3 covers 15 residues. Written as DNA, the CDR3 is TGTGCCAGCAGCTTCGGGGAAATGGGAAGTCAGCCCCAGCATTTT. Amino acids: CASSFGEMGSQPQHF.

The CDR3 sequence: CASSLQEGTSGGAQYF. The CDR3 bases are TGCGCCAGCAGCCTGCAGGAGGGGACTAGCGGGGGCGCGCAGTACTTC. The chain couples TRBV4-1 to TRBJ2-7; 14 nucleotides align to TRBD2. In germline, CDR1 is MGHRA, CDR2 YSYEKL. The CDR3 extends over 16 amino acids. J was trimmed by 9 bases and V by 4 bases; bases with no gene match: 11.

The chain combines TRBV7-9 with TRBJ1-4; D uncertain. Germline values: CDR1 SEHNR, CDR2 FQNEAQ (reference sequence). Trimming cost V 6 bases and J 5 bases, with 10 bases left between them. The CDR3 consists of 13 residues. CDR3 sequence (DNA): TGTGCCAGCAGTATACATGTGAATGAAAAACTGTTTTTT. Translating it yields CASSIHVNEKLFF.

This chain links TRBV11-3 with TRBJ1-1, with TRBD1 matching 8 bases. Germline lookup yields CDR1 SGHNT and CDR2 YENEEA. The J segment lost 3 bases and the V segment lost 4 bases, leaving 1 base of the junction unmatched. There are 13 residues in the CDR3. The CDR3 reads CASSSTGDTEAFF. In DNA form, the CDR3 reads TGTGCCAGCAGCTCGACAGGGGACACTGAAGCTTTCTTT.

The chain combines TRBV28 with TRBJ1-5; 7 bases match TRBD1. This CDR3 comprises 17 residues. J gave up 5 bases and V 4 bases, and 14 bases lay outside the gene matches. Germline loops: CDR1 MDHEN, CDR2 SYDVKM. The CDR3 DNA reads TGTGCCAGCAGTTCTCGGACAGGTAGTCGGAGCTATCAGCCCCAGCATTTT. Amino acids: CASSSRTGSRSYQPQHF. Together with reference TRBV28 and TRBJ1-5, the CDR3 gives the full variable domain: DVKVTQSSRYLVKRTGEKVFLECVQDMDHENMFWYRQDPGLGLRLIYFSYDVKMKEKGDIPEGYSVSREKKERFSLILESASTNQTSMYLCASSSRTGSRSYQPQHFGDGTRLSIL.

This chain joins TRBV27 and TRBJ2-3, with TRBD2 matching 11 bases. This CDR3 spans 16 amino acids. Germline loops: CDR1 MNHEY, CDR2 SMNVEV (reference sequence). Trimming removed 8 bases from V and 1 base from J; junction bases left unmatched: 8. The CDR3 spells CASRTLAGARTDTQYF. The DNA for the CDR3 is TGTGCCAGCCGCACACTAGCGGGGGCTCGCACAGATACGCAGTATTTT.

This chain's CDR3 is CASSLRPGTYEQYF. The CDR3 coding sequence is TGTGCCAGCAGCCTAAGGCCAGGGACCTACGAGCAGTACTTC. This chain joins TRBV28 and TRBJ2-7; a possible D gene is TRBD1 (5 bases). V was trimmed by 6 bases and J by 2 bases, leaving 14 bases between them. The CDR3 runs to 14 residues. The germline V gene encodes CDR1 MDHEN and CDR2 SYDVKM.

This chain connects TRBV6-5 to TRBJ1-1; a possible D gene is TRBD1 (6 bases). The CDR3 has 13 amino acids. Per the germline V gene, CDR1 is MNHEY and CDR2 is SVGAGI. Trimming took off 6 bases at V and 6 bases at J, with 14 bases between the two ends. CDR3 residues: CASSNTGKPEAFF. The CDR3 DNA reads as TGTGCCAGCAGCAACACAGGGAAGCCTGAAGCTTTCTTT.

This chain uses TRBV10-3 with TRBJ2-7; 8 bases are a match to TRBD2. From germline, CDR1 is ENHRY and CDR2 SYGVKD. CDR3 size: 14 residues. V lost 4 bases, J lost 1 base, and 3 bases stayed unmatched. The CDR3 DNA reads TGTGCCATCAGTGCGGGGGGGTCTTCCTACGAGCAGTACTTC. It is translated as CAISAGGSSYEQYF.

CDR3: CASSLGRGMNTEAFF. CDR3 DNA: TGTGCCAGCAGCTTAGGAAGGGGTATGAACACTGAAGCTTTCTTT. The chain links TRBV7-8 to TRBJ1-1; possible D gene TRBD1, 5 bases. Deletions cut 1 base from V and 0 bases from J, with 9 bases between. The CDR3 is 15 amino acids. Per the germline V gene, CDR1 is SGHVS and CDR2 is FQNEAQ.

The CDR3 loop is CASSPKDRGGETQYF. Written as DNA, the CDR3 is TGCGCCAGCAGCCCGAAGGACAGGGGCGGAGAGACCCAGTACTTC. The rearrangement links TRBV5-1 to TRBJ2-5; the match to TRBD1 covers 9 bases. The J segment lost 4 bases and the V segment lost 4 bases, leaving 8 bases of the junction unmatched. Per germline, CDR1 SGHRS and CDR2 YFSETQ. This CDR3 has 15 amino acids. Drawing the rest from reference TRBV5-1 and TRBJ2-5, the complete variable domain is KAGVTQTPRYLIKTRGQQVTLSCSPISGHRSVSWYQQTPGQGLQFLFEYFSETQRNKGNFPGRFSGRQFSNSRSEMNVSTLELGDSALYLCASSPKDRGGETQYFGPGTRLLVL.

The chain carries TRBV29-1 and TRBJ1-1; D unresolved. CDR1 is SQVTM and CDR2 is ANQGSEA in the germline V gene. The CDR3 sequence is 14 residues long. The V and J ends lost 7 bases and 5 bases respectively, with 20 bases between them. CDR3 residues: CSALPILGRTEAFF. The CDR3, as DNA: TGCAGCGCCTTACCAATCTTGGGCAGAACTGAAGCTTTCTTT. Looking up the rest from reference TRBV29-1 and TRBJ1-1 gives the full variable domain: SAVISQKPSRDICQRGTSLTIQCQVDSQVTMMFWYRQQPGQSLTLIATANQGSEATYESGFVIDKFPISRPNLTFSTLTVSNMSPEDSSIYLCSALPILGRTEAFFGQGTRLTVV.

The genes are TRBV28 and TRBJ1-5; 9 bases map to TRBD1. Germline V CDR1 and CDR2: MDHEN, SYDVKM. CDR3 size: 15 residues. V lost 2 bases to trimming and J lost 7 bases; unmatched junction nucleotides: 6. This CDR3 is CASSLRQGGKQPQHF. Here the CDR3 DNA reads TGTGCCAGCAGTTTACGACAGGGGGGGAAACAGCCCCAGCATTTT. The variable domain in full, completed from reference TRBV28 and TRBJ1-5, reads DVKVTQSSRYLVKRTGEKVFLECVQDMDHENMFWYRQDPGLGLRLIYFSYDVKMKEKGDIPEGYSVSREKKERFSLILESASTNQTSMYLCASSLRQGGKQPQHFGDGTRLSIL.

J is TRBJ1-2 and V is TRBV2; tentative D call: TRBD1 (6 bases). Trimming pared 3 bases from V and 7 bases from J, leaving 12 bases between. CDR3 length: 13 amino acids. From germline, CDR1 is SNHLY and CDR2 FYNNEI. CDR3 nucleotide sequence: TGTGCCAGCAGTGATCTACAGGGACGTGGCTACACCTTC. Its translation: CASSDLQGRGYTF.

Only one count was recorded for this clone. This chain links TRBV29-1 with TRBJ2-1, with TRBD2 identical over 10 bases. The ends lost 4 bases at V and 7 bases at J; junction bases unmatched: 10. Germline V gene sequence: CDR1 SQVTM, CDR2 ANQGSEA. CDR3 length equals 15 residues. This CDR3 reads CSVAKAGGPKNEQFF. The CDR3 DNA reads TGCAGCGTTGCAAAAGCGGGGGGGCCGAAGAATGAGCAGTTCTTC.

CDR3 nucleotide sequence: TGTGCCAGCAGTTTTGACAGGGCCGAGAATCAGCCCCAGCATTTT. Translating it yields CASSFDRAENQPQHF. The rearrangement joins TRBV6-6 to TRBJ1-5; 7 nucleotides match TRBD1. V lost 4 bases, J lost 4 bases, and 7 bases stayed unmatched. Germline values: CDR1 MNHNY, CDR2 SVGAGI (reference sequence). The CDR3 has 15 amino acids.

This chain connects TRBV6-2 or TRBV6-3 to TRBJ1-6; 10 nucleotides line up with TRBD1. This CDR3 is 17 amino acids long. In germline, CDR1 is MNHEY, CDR2 SVGEGT. With 0 bases clipped from V and 7 bases from J, the junction kept 6 bases outside the gene matches. The CDR3 nucleotides read TGTGCCAGCAGTTACTCGGGGACAGGGGTTTGGAATTCACCCCTCCACTTT. Translated: CASSYSGTGVWNSPLHF.